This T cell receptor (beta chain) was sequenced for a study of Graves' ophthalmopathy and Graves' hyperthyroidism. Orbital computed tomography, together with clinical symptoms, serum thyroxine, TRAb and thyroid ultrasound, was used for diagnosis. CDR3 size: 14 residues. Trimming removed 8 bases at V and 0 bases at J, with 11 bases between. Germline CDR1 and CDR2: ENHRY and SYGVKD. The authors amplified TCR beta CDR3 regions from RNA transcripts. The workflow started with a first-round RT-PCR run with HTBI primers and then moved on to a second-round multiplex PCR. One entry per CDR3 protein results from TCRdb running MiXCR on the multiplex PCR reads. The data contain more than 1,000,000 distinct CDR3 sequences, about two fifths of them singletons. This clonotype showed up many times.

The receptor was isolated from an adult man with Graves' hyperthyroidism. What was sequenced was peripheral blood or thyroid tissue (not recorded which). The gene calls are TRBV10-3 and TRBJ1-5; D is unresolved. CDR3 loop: CAISPEYSNQPQHF. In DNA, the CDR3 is TGTGCCATCTCCCCCGAATATAGCAATCAGCCCCAGCATTTT.